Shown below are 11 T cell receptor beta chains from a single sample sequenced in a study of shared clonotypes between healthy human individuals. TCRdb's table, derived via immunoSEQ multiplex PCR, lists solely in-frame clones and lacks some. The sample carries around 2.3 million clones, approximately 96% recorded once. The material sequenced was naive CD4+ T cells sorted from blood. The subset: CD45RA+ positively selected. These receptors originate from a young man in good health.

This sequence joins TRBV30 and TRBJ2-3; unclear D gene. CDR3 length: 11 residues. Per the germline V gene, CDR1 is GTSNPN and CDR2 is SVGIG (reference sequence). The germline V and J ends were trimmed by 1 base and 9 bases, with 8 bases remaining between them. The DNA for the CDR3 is TGTGCCTGGAGTGCACGCGGCACGCAGTATTTT. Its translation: CAWSARGTQYF.

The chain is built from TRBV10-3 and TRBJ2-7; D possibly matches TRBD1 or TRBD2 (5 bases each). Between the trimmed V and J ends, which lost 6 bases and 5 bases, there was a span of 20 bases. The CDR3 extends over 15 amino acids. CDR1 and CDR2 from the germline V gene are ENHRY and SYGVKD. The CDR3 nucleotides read TGTGCCATCAGCGAGGAAGGGGTTAATAGCGACGAGCAGTACTTC. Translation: CAISEEGVNSDEQYF.

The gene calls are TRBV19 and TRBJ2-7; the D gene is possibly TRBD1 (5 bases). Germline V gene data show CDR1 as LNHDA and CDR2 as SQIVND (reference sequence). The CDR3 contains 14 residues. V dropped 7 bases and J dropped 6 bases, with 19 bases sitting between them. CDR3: CASMATVSHLEQYF. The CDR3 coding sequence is TGTGCCAGTATGGCGACAGTTAGTCATCTCGAGCAGTACTTC.

Here the CDR3 DNA reads TGTGCCAGCAACAGGGGCGGAAGAGGCAATCAGCCCCAGCATTTT. Its protein is CASNRGGRGNQPQHF. The chain joins TRBV6-5 to TRBJ1-5, with 7 bases fitting TRBD1. The CDR3 length is 15 residues. The V gene end was trimmed by 7 bases and the J gene end by 2 bases; junction bases not matched to a gene: 8. Germline CDR1 is MNHEY and CDR2 is SVGAGI.

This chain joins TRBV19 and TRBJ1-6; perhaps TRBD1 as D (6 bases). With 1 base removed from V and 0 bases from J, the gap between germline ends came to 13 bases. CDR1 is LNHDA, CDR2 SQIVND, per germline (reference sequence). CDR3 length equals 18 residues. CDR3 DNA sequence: TGTGCCAGTAGTATAGCTGCGGACAGTAGCTCCTATAATTCACCCCTCCACTTT. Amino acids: CASSIAADSSSYNSPLHF.

CDR3 coding DNA: TGTGCCTGGAGCGAACTAGGGGGGGCCAAAAACATTCAGTACTTC. Translating gives CAWSELGGAKNIQYF. The chain employs TRBV30 and TRBJ2-4, with D perhaps given as TRBD1 or TRBD2 (6 bases each). Germline values: CDR1 GTSNPN, CDR2 SVGIG (reference sequence). CDR3 length: 15 amino acids. The V gene lost 3 bases and the J gene lost 1 base, with 13 bases spanning the gap. The full variable domain, with the rest looked up from reference TRBV30 and TRBJ2-4, is SQTIHQWPATLVQPVGSPLSLECTVEGTSNPNLYWYRQAAGRGLQLLFYSVGIGQISSEVPQNLSASRPQDRQFILSSKKLLLSDSGFYLCAWSELGGAKNIQYFGAGTRLSVL.

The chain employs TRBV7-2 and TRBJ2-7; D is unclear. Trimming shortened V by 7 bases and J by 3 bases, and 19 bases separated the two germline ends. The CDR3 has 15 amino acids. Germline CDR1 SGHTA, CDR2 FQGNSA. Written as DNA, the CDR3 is TGTGCCAGCAAAGAGGATCGACCCAACCTCTACGAGCAGTACTTC. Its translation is CASKEDRPNLYEQYF.

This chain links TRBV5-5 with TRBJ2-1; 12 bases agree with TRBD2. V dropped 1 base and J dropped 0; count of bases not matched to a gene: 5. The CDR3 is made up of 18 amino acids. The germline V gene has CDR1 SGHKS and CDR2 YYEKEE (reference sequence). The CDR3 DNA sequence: TGTGCCAGCAGCTTGCGGCTAGCGGGAGGGTCCTCCTACAATGAGCAGTTCTTC. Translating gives CASSLRLAGGSSYNEQFF.

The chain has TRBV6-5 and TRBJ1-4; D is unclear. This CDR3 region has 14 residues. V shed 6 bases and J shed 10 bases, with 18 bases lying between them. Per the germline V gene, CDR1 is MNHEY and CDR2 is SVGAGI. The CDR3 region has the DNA TGTGCCAGCAGCTCGGGAGGCCTCGGCGTAAAACTGTTTTTT. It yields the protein CASSSGGLGVKLFF.

The CDR3 sequence: CASSQVNRRYF. The DNA for the CDR3 is TGCGCCAGCAGCCAAGTTAACCGACGGTATTTT. The V and J genes are TRBV4-1 and TRBJ2-3; D remains ambiguous. Germline CDR1 reads MGHRA; CDR2 reads YSYEKL. The CDR3 extends over 11 amino acids. Trimming took off 1 base at V and 14 bases at J, with 10 bases between the two ends.

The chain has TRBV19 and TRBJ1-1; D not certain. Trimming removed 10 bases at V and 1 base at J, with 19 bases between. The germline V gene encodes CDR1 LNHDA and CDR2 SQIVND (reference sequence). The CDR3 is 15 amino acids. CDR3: CATLRDRGPNTEAFF. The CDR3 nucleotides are TGTGCCACACTCCGGGATCGTGGGCCGAACACTGAAGCTTTCTTT.